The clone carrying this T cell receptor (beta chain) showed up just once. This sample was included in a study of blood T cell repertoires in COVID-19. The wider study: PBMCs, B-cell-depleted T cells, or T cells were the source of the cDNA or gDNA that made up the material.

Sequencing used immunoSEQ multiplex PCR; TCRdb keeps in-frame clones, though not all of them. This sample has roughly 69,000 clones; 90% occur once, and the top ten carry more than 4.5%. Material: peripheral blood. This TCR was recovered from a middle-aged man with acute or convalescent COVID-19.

Here the CDR3 DNA reads TGTGCCAGTAGTATCGGGACAGGGTCTCCTAATGAAAAACTGTTTTTT. This encodes CASSIGTGSPNEKLFF. The rearrangement joins TRBV19 to TRBJ1-4, with 9 bases fitting TRBD1. The CDR3 consists of 16 residues. V shed 3 bases and J 3 bases; nucleotides not matched to a gene: 5. Per the germline V gene, CDR1 is LNHDA and CDR2 is SQIVND (reference sequence).